The 11 T cell receptor beta chains given below trace back to one sample, sequenced in a study of cytomegalovirus exposure and HLA in healthy donors. Primers: 60 Vbeta forward and 13 Jbeta reverse. TCRdb's copy holds only in-frame clones and misses some; the assay was immunoSEQ multiplex PCR. The sample yields approximately 220,000 clones, more than 60% seen once. The sequencing sample was made of PBMCs. The receptors originated from a man aged 35 to 55 in good health and CMV-seronegative.

The CDR3 coding sequence is TGTGCCAGCAGCCCCGGACAGGGGGCTGGGGGGGAGTATGGCTACACCTTC. This encodes CASSPGQGAGGEYGYTF. The V call is TRBV9, the J call TRBJ1-2; 11 bases match TRBD1. The ends lost 4 bases at V and 5 bases at J; junction bases unmatched: 13. Germline V gene sequence: CDR1 SGDLS, CDR2 YYNGEE. CDR3 length: 17 amino acids.

V is TRBV7-9 and J is TRBJ1-2, with D hard to call. The ends were cut back, 4 bases at V and 4 bases at J, with 16 bases in the middle. Per germline, CDR1 SEHNR and CDR2 FQNEAQ (reference sequence). The CDR3 contains 15 residues. The CDR3 spells CASSSVTPASYGYTF. CDR3 bases: TGTGCCAGCAGCTCGGTAACTCCAGCGTCCTATGGCTACACCTTC.

The chain joins TRBV6-4 to TRBJ1-4, with a possible D match to TRBD1 (5 bases). The CDR3 consists of 13 residues. Germline V gene data show CDR1 as MRHNA and CDR2 as SNTAGT. V shed 5 bases and J shed 5 bases, with 9 bases lying between them. The CDR3 bases are TGTGCCAGCAGTAGCAGGGTAAATGAAAAACTGTTTTTT. It is translated as CASSSRVNEKLFF.

J is TRBJ1-1 and V is TRBV2; possibly TRBD1 for D (6 bases). The CDR3 is made up of 12 amino acids. CDR1 is SNHLY, CDR2 FYNNEI, per germline. With 8 bases removed from V and 2 bases from J, the gap between germline ends came to 9 bases. The CDR3 spells CASVDSNTEAFF. The CDR3 DNA is TGTGCCAGCGTGGACAGTAACACTGAAGCTTTCTTT.

The gene calls are TRBV30 and TRBJ2-3, with a possible D match to TRBD1 (6 bases). The CDR3 has 14 residues. Germline loops: CDR1 GTSNPN, CDR2 SVGIG (reference sequence). Between the trimmed V and J ends, which lost 2 bases and 6 bases, there was a span of 15 bases. The CDR3 spells CAWSKGVGEDTQYF. Written as DNA, the CDR3 is TGTGCCTGGAGTAAGGGGGTAGGGGAGGATACGCAGTATTTT.

The chain links TRBV19 to TRBJ2-5; D perhaps matches TRBD1 (5 bases). The CDR3 contains 14 residues. V lost 4 bases and J lost 4, with 13 bases in between. CDR1 and CDR2 (germline): LNHDA, SQIVND (reference sequence). CDR3 coding DNA: TGTGCCAGTAGTACCCCGGGTAGGGGAGAGACCCAGTACTTC. Encoded protein: CASSTPGRGETQYF.

This chain joins TRBV27 and TRBJ1-3, with D possibly TRBD1 on 6 matching bases. Trimming stripped 0 bases from V and 0 bases from J, with 12 bases between. This CDR3 spans 17 amino acids. The V gene's germline CDR1 is MNHEY and CDR2 SMNVEV (reference sequence). The CDR3 protein is CASSLSGHQNSGNTIYF. The DNA for the CDR3 is TGTGCCAGCAGTTTATCGGGACACCAGAACTCTGGAAACACCATATATTTT.

This chain uses TRBV4-1 with TRBJ1-2; a weak D match, TRBD1 (6 bases). The CDR3 is 15 amino acids. V was trimmed by 0 bases and J by 4 bases, leaving 12 bases between them. Germline V CDR1 and CDR2: MGHRA, YSYEKL. The CDR3 reads CASSQDPGRGYGYTF. CDR3 nucleotide sequence: TGCGCCAGCAGCCAAGACCCGGGCAGGGGCTATGGCTACACCTTC.

Concerning this clone: The sample carries other DNA sequences with the same CDR3. The chain has TRBV7-9 and TRBJ2-7; 7 positions match TRBD1. The CDR3 sequence is 14 residues long. The junction had 8 bases not matched to a gene; V was cut back by 5 bases and J by 4 bases. Germline V lookup: CDR1 SEHNR, CDR2 FQNEAQ (reference sequence). The DNA for the CDR3 is TGTGCCAGCAGCCTCGGGACAGTTTCGTACGAGCAGTACTTC. This codes for CASSLGTVSYEQYF.

The genes are TRBV10-3 and TRBJ2-2, with D maybe TRBD1 (5 bases). Germline lookup yields CDR1 ENHRY and CDR2 SYGVKD. Trimming removed 2 bases from V and 2 bases from J, with 9 bases in between. The CDR3 covers 15 residues. DNA of the CDR3: TGTGCCATCAGTGAGGGCAGGGTAAACACCGGGGAGCTGTTTTTT. Translation gives CAISEGRVNTGELFF.

The J gene is TRBJ2-6, the V gene TRBV27; D unresolved. Germline V gene sequence: CDR1 MNHEY, CDR2 SMNVEV (reference sequence). The CDR3 spans 15 residues. Trimming took 10 bases from V and 1 from J, leaving 14 bases between them. The CDR3 loop reads CATRSPGSGANVLTF. CDR3 in DNA: TGTGCCACCCGATCGCCAGGATCTGGGGCCAACGTCCTGACTTTC.